The clone carrying this TCR beta chain occurred a few times. Its antigen is not identified. As for treatment: oral pan-JAK inhibitor, 5-10 mg twice daily. Sampling of alopecia areata patients yielded lesional scalp punch biopsies as well as peripheral blood. It was from PBMCs that CD4+ and CD8+ T cells were sorted. The data originate from a study of CD8+ T cells in alopecia areata. Study-level information: Oral tofacitinib (5 to 10 mg twice daily) was administered to treated patients. General study points: Lesional scalp displayed greater clonality than normal scalp, most notably in alopecia totalis/universalis.

Once RNA had been extracted, it was reverse transcribed into cDNA to act as the sequencing template. Measured with immunoSEQ multiplex PCR; TCRdb has only the in-frame clones, and not every one. The sample shows roughly 60,000 clones, just over 45% of them seen only once. The CDR3 is 13 amino acids. V gave up 7 bases and J gave up 4 bases, with 11 bases separating them. Germline CDR1 and CDR2: MGHRA and YSYEKL. The chain carries TRBV4-1 and TRBJ1-3, with D perhaps matching TRBD1 (5 bases). The receptor comes from a human donor with alopecia areata. The material sequenced was CD8+ T cells sorted from blood, taken between weeks 36 and 40, from a patient treated with tofacitinib. The CDR3: CASNSGRGNTIYF. CDR3 nucleotides: TGCGCCAGCAACTCGGGACGAGGAAACACCATATATTTT.